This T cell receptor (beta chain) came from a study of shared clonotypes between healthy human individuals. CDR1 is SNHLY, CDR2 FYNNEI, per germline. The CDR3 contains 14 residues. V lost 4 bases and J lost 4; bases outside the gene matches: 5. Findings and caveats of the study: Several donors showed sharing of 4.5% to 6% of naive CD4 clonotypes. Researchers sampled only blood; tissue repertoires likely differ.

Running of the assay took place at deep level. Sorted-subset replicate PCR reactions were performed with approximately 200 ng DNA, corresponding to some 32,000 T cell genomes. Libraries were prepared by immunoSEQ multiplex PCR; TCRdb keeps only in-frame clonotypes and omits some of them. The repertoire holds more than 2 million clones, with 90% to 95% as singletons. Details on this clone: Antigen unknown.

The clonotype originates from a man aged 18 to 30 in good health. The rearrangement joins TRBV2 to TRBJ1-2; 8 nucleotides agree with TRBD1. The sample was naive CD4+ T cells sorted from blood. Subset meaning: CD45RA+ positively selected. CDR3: CASSGRQGSYGYTF. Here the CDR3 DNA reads TGTGCCAGCAGTGGCAGACAGGGGAGCTATGGCTACACCTTC.